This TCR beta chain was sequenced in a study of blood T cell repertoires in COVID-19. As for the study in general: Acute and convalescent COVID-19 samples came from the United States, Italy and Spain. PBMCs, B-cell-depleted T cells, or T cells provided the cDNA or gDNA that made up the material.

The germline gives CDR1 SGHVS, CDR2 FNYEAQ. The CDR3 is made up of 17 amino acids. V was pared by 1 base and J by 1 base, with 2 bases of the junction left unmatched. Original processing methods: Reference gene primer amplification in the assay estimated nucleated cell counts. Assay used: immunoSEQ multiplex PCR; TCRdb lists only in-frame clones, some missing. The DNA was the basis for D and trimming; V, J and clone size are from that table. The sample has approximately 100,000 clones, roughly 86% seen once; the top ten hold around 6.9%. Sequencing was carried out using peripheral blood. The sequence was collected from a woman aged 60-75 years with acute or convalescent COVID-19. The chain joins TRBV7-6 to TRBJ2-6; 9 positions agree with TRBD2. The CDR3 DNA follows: TGTGCCAGCAGCTTAGAAGCGGGAGGATCTGGGGCCAACGTCCTGACTTTC. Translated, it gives CASSLEAGGSGANVLTF.